The clone carrying this TCR beta chain appeared once. The antigen is undetermined. Libraries were prepared by immunoSEQ multiplex PCR; TCRdb keeps only in-frame clonotypes and omits some of them. Of under 650,000 clones listed, about 96% are singletons. This record belongs to a study of shared clonotypes between healthy human individuals. Germline V lookup: CDR1 SSHAT, CDR2 FNYEAQ (reference sequence). The V end lost 1 base, the J end lost 2 bases, and 17 bases lay between the germline ends. This CDR3 region has 17 residues. There were no recent acute infections or vaccinations among the donors, who were healthy HIV-negative adults. CD45RA+ naive and CD45RA-negative memory subsets were separated from CD4+ cells. Overall study results and limits: Shared clonotypes: approximately 5.3% naive CD4, around 4% naive CD8, about 2.4% memory CD4, approximately 0.4% memory CD8. The study found lower generation probabilities in non-shared clonotypes than in those shared by all four donors.

This clonotype was sampled from a woman under 40 in good health. This sequence joins TRBV7-7 and TRBJ2-5; D tentatively reads TRBD1 or TRBD2 (5 bases each). The source material was naive CD4+ T cells sorted from blood. Subset here: CD45RA+ positively selected. Here the CDR3 reads CASSLGAGSWEQETQYF. Written as DNA, the CDR3 is TGTGCCAGCAGCTTAGGGGCAGGGAGCTGGGAACAAGAGACCCAGTACTTC.